Listed below are T cell receptor beta chains from one sample, sequenced in a study of beta chain features in type 1 diabetes. The repertoire was sequenced with immunoSEQ multiplex PCR; TCRdb's copy has only in-frame clones and lacks some. The sample records a few hundred thousand clones, over 10% being singletons. The source material was naive CD4+ T cells from blood. The source is a man between 18 and 35 years old in good health. Each CDR3 is given with its conserved first and last residue. The D gene is left open where the match is weak. Part of the rows lack a size; the others show once, few, many or a class for expanded clones.

J gene: TRBJ2-5
clone size: few
D gene: TRBD1
V gene: TRBV27
CDR3 protein: CASRVGTGDMVAQYF
CDR3 DNA: TGTGCCAGCAGGGTGGGGACAGGGGACATGGTGGCCCAGTACTTC

J gene: TRBJ2-1
clone size: .
D gene: .
V gene: TRBV30
CDR3 protein: CAWIRQRSSYNEQFF
CDR3 DNA: TGTGCCTGGATACGTCAGCGGAGCTCCTACAATGAGCAGTTCTTC

J gene: TRBJ1-1
clone size: few
D gene: .
V gene: TRBV4-3
CDR3 protein: CASSQDLNTEAFF
CDR3 DNA: TGCGCCAGCAGCCAAGACTTGAACACTGAAGCTTTCTTT

J gene: TRBJ2-7
clone size: few
D gene: TRBD2
V gene: TRBV4-2
CDR3 protein: CASSHARASGTSYEQYF
CDR3 DNA: TGTGCCAGCAGCCATGCCCGGGCTAGCGGGACGTCGTACGAGCAGTACTTC

J gene: TRBJ1-2
clone size: once
D gene: TRBD1
V gene: TRBV30
CDR3 protein: CAWRDRTGTVYGYTF
CDR3 DNA: TGTGCCTGGAGGGATCGGACAGGGACGGTCTATGGCTACACCTTC

J gene: TRBJ2-7
clone size: .
D gene: .
V gene: TRBV29-1
CDR3 protein: CSVIGTPDSYEQYF
CDR3 DNA: TGCAGCGTGATAGGGACACCCGACTCCTACGAGCAGTACTTC

J gene: TRBJ2-7
clone size: .
D gene: TRBD1
V gene: TRBV19
CDR3 protein: CASRLQGAYEQYF
CDR3 DNA: TGTGCCAGTAGGTTGCAGGGGGCCTACGAGCAGTACTTC

J gene: TRBJ2-1
clone size: .
D gene: TRBD1
V gene: TRBV19
CDR3 protein: CASAPTPGQGMYEQFF
CDR3 DNA: TGTGCCAGTGCACCTACGCCGGGACAGGGTATGTATGAGCAGTTCTTC

J gene: TRBJ1-2
clone size: few
D gene: .
V gene: TRBV11-2
CDR3 protein: CASSHLQGPTNYGYTF
CDR3 DNA: TGTGCCAGCAGCCACTTGCAGGGGCCGACTAACTATGGCTACACCTTC

J gene: TRBJ2-1
clone size: few
D gene: .
V gene: TRBV9
CDR3 protein: CASSAGQGLDEQFF
CDR3 DNA: TGTGCCAGCAGCGCAGGTCAGGGGCTCGATGAGCAGTTCTTC

J gene: TRBJ2-5
clone size: few
D gene: .
V gene: TRBV15
CDR3 protein: CATSRDVQETQYF
CDR3 DNA: TGTGCCACCAGCAGAGACGTGCAAGAGACCCAGTACTTC

J gene: TRBJ2-1
clone size: few
D gene: .
V gene: TRBV28
CDR3 protein: CASGPGPKDEQFF
CDR3 DNA: TGTGCCAGCGGCCCGGGTCCCAAGGATGAGCAGTTCTTC

J gene: TRBJ1-5
clone size: .
D gene: .
V gene: TRBV4-3
CDR3 protein: CASSQEGGGGQPQHF
CDR3 DNA: TGCGCCAGCAGCCAAGAGGGGGGTGGCGGCCAGCCCCAGCATTTT

J gene: TRBJ1-6
clone size: .
D gene: .
V gene: TRBV4-1
CDR3 protein: CASSQGYWDITSPPLHF
CDR3 DNA: TGCGCCAGCAGCCAAGGCTATTGGGACATCACCTCACCGCCCCTCCACTTT

J gene: TRBJ2-1
clone size: .
D gene: .
V gene: TRBV7-2
CDR3 protein: CASSLDRVRDEQFF
CDR3 DNA: TGTGCCAGCAGCTTAGACAGGGTGAGGGATGAGCAGTTCTTC

J gene: TRBJ2-7
clone size: few
D gene: .
V gene: TRBV4-3
CDR3 protein: CASSQGDEPYEQYF
CDR3 DNA: TGCGCCAGCAGCCAAGGAGATGAACCCTACGAGCAGTACTTC

J gene: TRBJ2-7
clone size: .
D gene: .
V gene: TRBV5-1
CDR3 protein: CASSPTGNYEQYF
CDR3 DNA: TGCGCCAGCAGCCCGACAGGTAACTACGAGCAGTACTTC

J gene: TRBJ2-7
clone size: few
D gene: TRBD1
V gene: TRBV6-6
CDR3 protein: CASSYMGQSYEQYF
CDR3 DNA: TGTGCCAGCAGTTACATGGGACAGTCCTACGAGCAGTACTTC

J gene: TRBJ2-3
clone size: .
D gene: .
V gene: TRBV7-8
CDR3 protein: CASSRKQMIGTDTQYF
CDR3 DNA: TGTGCCAGCAGCCGCAAACAGATGATAGGCACAGATACGCAGTATTTT

J gene: TRBJ1-2
clone size: .
D gene: .
V gene: TRBV6-1
CDR3 protein: CASSESRVRYGYTF
CDR3 DNA: TGTGCCAGCAGTGAAAGCAGGGTCCGTTATGGCTACACCTTC

J gene: TRBJ2-1
clone size: .
D gene: .
V gene: TRBV5-1
CDR3 protein: CASSFTGGGNEQFF
CDR3 DNA: TGCGCCAGCAGCTTCACGGGGGGCGGAAATGAGCAGTTCTTC

J gene: TRBJ1-5
clone size: few
D gene: TRBD1
V gene: TRBV30
CDR3 protein: CACTRTGVFEPQHF
CDR3 DNA: TGTGCCTGCACCCGGACAGGAGTATTTGAGCCCCAGCATTTT

J gene: TRBJ1-2
clone size: .
D gene: .
V gene: TRBV6-5
CDR3 protein: CASSIVSRGYTF
CDR3 DNA: TGTGCCAGCAGTATCGTAAGTCGGGGCTACACCTTC

J gene: TRBJ2-2
clone size: .
D gene: .
V gene: TRBV4-3
CDR3 protein: CASKDYTGELFF
CDR3 DNA: TGCGCCAGCAAGGACTACACCGGGGAGCTGTTTTTT

J gene: TRBJ2-3
clone size: .
D gene: .
V gene: TRBV9
CDR3 protein: CASSAPPIDTQYF
CDR3 DNA: TGTGCCAGCAGCGCTCCTCCTATAGATACGCAGTATTTT

J gene: TRBJ2-1
clone size: .
D gene: .
V gene: TRBV29-1
CDR3 protein: CSVRTFSYNEQFF
CDR3 DNA: TGCAGCGTTAGGACATTCTCCTACAATGAGCAGTTCTTC

J gene: TRBJ2-6
clone size: few
D gene: .
V gene: TRBV6-1
CDR3 protein: CATTSGANVLTF
CDR3 DNA: TGTGCCACCACATCTGGGGCCAACGTCCTGACTTTC

J gene: TRBJ1-2
clone size: few
D gene: .
V gene: TRBV19
CDR3 protein: CASTEGQGNYGYTF
CDR3 DNA: TGTGCCAGTACTGAGGGCCAGGGGAACTATGGCTACACCTTC

J gene: TRBJ2-5
clone size: .
D gene: .
V gene: TRBV27
CDR3 protein: CASSLTGTRVETQYF
CDR3 DNA: TGTGCCAGCAGTTTAACCGGGACACGCGTAGAGACCCAGTACTTC

J gene: TRBJ2-1
clone size: .
D gene: .
V gene: TRBV6-5
CDR3 protein: CASSYRREQFF
CDR3 DNA: TGTGCCAGCAGTTACCGGAGGGAGCAGTTCTTC

J gene: TRBJ2-4
clone size: .
D gene: .
V gene: TRBV6-5
CDR3 protein: CASGARFPHF
CDR3 DNA: TGTGCCAGCGGAGCGAGATTCCCCCACTTC

J gene: TRBJ1-4
clone size: .
D gene: .
V gene: TRBV19
CDR3 protein: CASSFAQGLGEKLFF
CDR3 DNA: TGTGCCAGTAGTTTCGCCCAGGGGCTTGGTGAAAAACTGTTTTTT

J gene: TRBJ2-7
clone size: few
D gene: .
V gene: TRBV28
CDR3 protein: CASSLSGFYEQYF
CDR3 DNA: TGTGCCAGCAGTTTATCAGGGTTCTACGAGCAGTACTTC

J gene: TRBJ2-7
clone size: .
D gene: .
V gene: TRBV7-9
CDR3 protein: CASSPVISRIEQYF
CDR3 DNA: TGTGCCAGCAGCCCCGTTATATCCAGGATCGAGCAGTACTTC

J gene: TRBJ1-1
clone size: .
D gene: .
V gene: TRBV27
CDR3 protein: CASSFRGATTEAFF
CDR3 DNA: TGTGCCAGCAGTTTCCGGGGGGCGACCACTGAAGCTTTCTTT

J gene: TRBJ2-2
clone size: .
D gene: TRBD2
V gene: TRBV7-9
CDR3 protein: CASSPPGLAKNTGELFF
CDR3 DNA: TGTGCCAGCAGCCCACCGGGACTAGCGAAGAACACCGGGGAGCTGTTTTTT

J gene: TRBJ2-7
clone size: few
D gene: .
V gene: TRBV7-2
CDR3 protein: CASSRTGTYEQYF
CDR3 DNA: TGTGCCAGCAGCCGAACCGGGACCTACGAGCAGTACTTC

J gene: TRBJ1-4
clone size: .
D gene: TRBD1
V gene: TRBV11-2
CDR3 protein: CASSFSGTGGEKLFF
CDR3 DNA: TGTGCCAGCAGCTTCTCCGGGACAGGTGGAGAAAAACTGTTTTTT

J gene: TRBJ1-1
clone size: .
D gene: .
V gene: TRBV30
CDR3 protein: CAWKTQGEAFF
CDR3 DNA: TGTGCCTGGAAGACCCAGGGTGAAGCTTTCTTT

J gene: TRBJ1-5
clone size: few
D gene: .
V gene: TRBV7-8
CDR3 protein: CASSLVRLEPQHF
CDR3 DNA: TGTGCCAGCAGCTTAGTTCGGTTGGAGCCCCAGCATTTT

J gene: TRBJ1-2
clone size: .
D gene: TRBD1
V gene: TRBV19
CDR3 protein: CASSIHRGRDYGYTF
CDR3 DNA: TGTGCCAGTAGTATCCACAGGGGGCGAGACTATGGCTACACCTTC

J gene: TRBJ2-1
clone size: few
D gene: TRBD2
V gene: TRBV7-2
CDR3 protein: CASSPRGLEWDNEQFF
CDR3 DNA: TGTGCCAGCAGCCCGCGGGGACTAGAGTGGGACAATGAGCAGTTCTTC

J gene: TRBJ2-7
clone size: few
D gene: TRBD1
V gene: TRBV6-1
CDR3 protein: CASSERTGRDEQYF
CDR3 DNA: TGTGCCAGCAGTGAACGGACAGGGCGCGACGAGCAGTACTTC

J gene: TRBJ2-7
clone size: .
D gene: .
V gene: TRBV21-1
CDR3 protein: CASSTGQRSYEQYF
CDR3 DNA: TGTGCCAGCAGCACCGGACAGAGATCCTACGAGCAGTACTTC

J gene: TRBJ2-1
clone size: few
D gene: .
V gene: TRBV19
CDR3 protein: CASQRKDSLYNEQFF
CDR3 DNA: TGTGCCAGCCAACGAAAGGACTCCTTATACAATGAGCAGTTCTTC

J gene: TRBJ2-1
clone size: .
D gene: .
V gene: TRBV7-2
CDR3 protein: CASSLATYNEQFF
CDR3 DNA: TGTGCCAGCAGCTTAGCTACATACAATGAGCAGTTCTTC

J gene: TRBJ2-1
clone size: few
D gene: .
V gene: TRBV5-6
CDR3 protein: CASTSSGVSYNEQFF
CDR3 DNA: TGTGCCAGCACCTCATCGGGGGTTTCCTACAATGAGCAGTTCTTC

J gene: TRBJ2-1
clone size: few
D gene: .
V gene: TRBV28
CDR3 protein: CASSSVLGEFF
CDR3 DNA: TGTGCCAGCAGTTCGGTACTCGGGGAGTTCTTC

J gene: TRBJ2-3
clone size: .
D gene: TRBD2
V gene: TRBV9
CDR3 protein: CASSVGSLAGGSDTQYF
CDR3 DNA: TGTGCCAGCAGCGTAGGGAGCCTAGCGGGGGGGTCAGATACGCAGTATTTT